This TCR beta chain was recorded in a study of blood T cell repertoires in COVID-19. Background on the study: In each case, the material was cDNA or gDNA derived from T cells, B-cell-depleted T cells, or PBMCs.

Data came from immunoSEQ multiplex PCR; TCRdb stores just in-frame clones and leaves some out. The sample includes around 120,000 clones, about three quarters of them seen just once. The TCR was taken from a man older than 75 with acute or convalescent COVID-19. Material: peripheral blood.

CDR3 sequence: CASRPGLPAYNEQFF. CDR3 in DNA: TGTGCCAGCAGACCGGGACTCCCCGCCTACAATGAGCAGTTCTTC. The J gene is TRBJ2-1, the V gene TRBV2; TRBD2 might be the D (6 bases). The germline V gene has CDR1 SNHLY and CDR2 FYNNEI. CDR3 length: 15 amino acids. Trimming removed 6 bases from V and 2 bases from J, with 14 bases in between.